One sample yielded the 30 T cell receptor beta chains listed below, sequenced in a study of neurological immune-mediated disorders. Using its own MiXCR run on the 5' RACE reads, TCRdb lists one record per CDR3 protein. The table lists 25,000 to 35,000 distinct CDR3 sequences, 5.5% to 7% of them singletons, with around 1.9% in the top ten. The source material was CD4+ T cells from blood. These receptors all stem from a woman in her forties or fifties in good health.

Many counts were recorded for this clonotype. This chain uses TRBV6-1 with TRBJ1-1; D is uncertain. This CDR3 contains 12 residues. The V end was cut by 1 base, the J end by 10 bases, with 10 bases between. CDR1 and CDR2 from the germline V gene are MNHNS and SASEGT. CDR3 in amino acids: CASSEGGVGAFF. CDR3 sequence (DNA): TGTGCCAGCAGTGAAGGTGGGGTCGGAGCTTTCTTT.

In this sample, this clonotype turned up many times. The V and J genes are TRBV7-2 and TRBJ2-7, with a weak D call TRBD1 (5 bases). CDR1 is SGHTA, CDR2 FQGNSA, per germline. The CDR3 extends over 14 amino acids. V was trimmed by 2 bases and J by 2 bases, leaving 10 bases between them. The CDR3 sequence is CASSLRDSTYEQYF. The CDR3 coding sequence is TGTGCCAGCAGCTTACGTGACAGCACCTACGAGCAGTACTTC.

This clonotype was counted at least ten times. The J gene is TRBJ1-1, the V gene TRBV20-1, with 7 positions matching TRBD1. The germline gives CDR1 DFQATT, CDR2 SNEGSKA (reference sequence). With V trimmed by 3 bases and J by 5 bases, 6 bases remained unmatched. The CDR3 totals 13 residues. This chain's CDR3 is CSASQGGGTEAFF. CDR3 sequence (DNA): TGCAGTGCTAGTCAGGGGGGAGGAACTGAAGCTTTCTTT.

This clonotype was seen at least ten times. J is TRBJ2-3 and V is TRBV20-1; 10 bases align to TRBD1. The CDR3 spans 14 residues. CDR1 DFQATT and CDR2 SNEGSKA come from the germline V gene (reference sequence). V was pared by 6 bases and J by 4 bases, with 7 bases of the junction left unmatched. The CDR3, as DNA: TGCAGTGCCCCGTGGGGACAGGGGTCAGATACGCAGTATTTT. Residues: CSAPWGQGSDTQYF.

This clonotype has at least ten counts. The chain has TRBV5-1 and TRBJ2-7; 9 bases line up with TRBD2. The CDR3 consists of 14 residues. After removal of 1 base from V and 1 base from J, the junction contained 0 bases not matched to a gene. CDR1 and CDR2 from the germline V gene are SGHRS and YFSETQ. The CDR3 protein is CASSLTSGSYEQYF. Written as DNA, the CDR3 is TGCGCCAGCAGCTTGACTAGCGGGTCCTACGAGCAGTACTTC.

This clonotype occurred many times. The chain is built from TRBV14 and TRBJ1-3; D is perhaps TRBD1 (5 bases). Germline V gives CDR1 SGHDN, CDR2 FVKESK. The CDR3 is 16 amino acids. Trimming removed 4 bases at V and 0 bases at J, with 13 bases between. CDR3 DNA: TGTGCCAGCAGCCTCTCTCGTGGGGGCTCTGGAAACACCATATATTTT. Amino acids: CASSLSRGGSGNTIYF.

In this sample, this clonotype turned up many times. The J gene is TRBJ2-2, the V gene TRBV9, with unresolved D. Trimming cost V 3 bases and J 11 bases, with 11 bases left between them. Germline V gene data show CDR1 as SGDLS and CDR2 as YYNGEE. This CDR3 has 12 amino acids. DNA of the CDR3: TGTGCCAGCAGCGCCTTGGCCGACGAGCTGTTTTTT. Protein: CASSALADELFF.

This clonotype came up many times. The CDR3, as DNA: TGTGCCAGCAGCGCCGTGCGGGTTAGCGGGGAGCTGTTTTTT. Amino acid sequence: CASSAVRVSGELFF. This rearrangement joins TRBV7-8 to TRBJ2-2, with a possible D match to TRBD2 (5 bases). With 5 bases removed from V and 7 bases from J, the gap between germline ends came to 14 bases. Germline CDR1 is SGHVS and CDR2 is FQNEAQ. The CDR3 runs to 14 residues.

Ten or more counts support this clonotype. The CDR3 protein is CASSLLGGGFQETQYF. The CDR3 nucleotides are TGTGCCAGCAGTTTGCTCGGGGGGGGGTTTCAAGAGACCCAGTACTTC. V gene TRBV7-2 combines with J gene TRBJ2-5; the match to TRBD2 covers 8 bases. In germline, CDR1 is SGHTA, CDR2 FQGNSA. The V and J ends lost 6 bases and 2 bases, in that order; junction bases with no gene match: 11. There are 16 residues in the CDR3.

At least ten counts were recorded for this clonotype. This chain joins TRBV9 and TRBJ2-5, with TRBD2 matching 14 bases. Germline CDR1 and CDR2: SGDLS and YYNGEE. This CDR3 comprises 16 residues. The V and J ends lost 4 bases and 2 bases, in that order; junction bases with no gene match: 4. CDR3 in DNA: TGTGCCAGCAGCTCTCGACTAGCGGGGGGGCAAGAGACCCAGTACTTC. Encoded protein: CASSSRLAGGQETQYF.

This clonotype was seen repeatedly, ten times or more. The V call is TRBV20-1, the J call TRBJ2-3; D call uncertain. Germline CDR1 DFQATT, CDR2 SNEGSKA (reference sequence). The CDR3 is 13 residues long. V was shortened by 0 bases and J by 4 bases, with 8 bases between the two germline ends. The CDR3 DNA is TGCAGTGCTAGAGAGTCAACTCCAGATACGCAGTATTTT. It yields the protein CSARESTPDTQYF.

At least ten counts were recorded for this clonotype. The V gene is TRBV12-3 or TRBV12-4, the J gene TRBJ1-3; no reliable D call. The V end lost 3 bases, the J end lost 3 bases, and 12 bases lay between the germline ends. The CDR3 has 15 amino acids. The CDR3 DNA follows: TGTGCCAGCAGTTTCGCCCCGGGGAGTGGAAACACCATATATTTT. It specifies CASSFAPGSGNTIYF.

In this sample, this clonotype is medium-sized (0.01 to 0.1%). The chain links TRBV7-9 to TRBJ2-2; no reliable D call. CDR3 size: 16 residues. Germline V gene data show CDR1 as SEHNR and CDR2 as FQNEAQ (reference sequence). V lost 5 bases and J 8 bases, leaving 21 bases between the germline ends. Here the CDR3 DNA reads TGTGCCAGCAGCCCCTGGGGTTCTACCCGAGGAGGGGAGCTGTTTTTT. Protein product: CASSPWGSTRGGELFF. Filled out from reference TRBV7-9 and TRBJ2-2, the complete variable domain reads DTGVSQNPRHKITKRGQNVTFRCDPISEHNRLYWYRQTLGQGPEFLTYFQNEAQLEKSRLLSDRFSAERPKGSFSTLEIQRTEQGDSAMYLCASSPWGSTRGGELFFGEGSRLTVL.

In this sample, this clonotype turned up many times. The gene calls are TRBV11-2 and TRBJ2-5; 9 bases line up with TRBD1. V trimming: 3 bases; J trimming: 0 bases; junction bases outside the gene matches: 2. The CDR3 sequence is 15 residues long. Germline V gene data show CDR1 as SGHAT and CDR2 as FQNNGV. The CDR3 coding sequence is TGTGCCAGCAGCTTGGGGGACAGGGACCAAGAGACCCAGTACTTC. It specifies CASSLGDRDQETQYF.

There are many counts of this clonotype. As DNA, the CDR3 is TGTGCCAGCAGCTTAGTAGCAAACACCTACGAGCAGTACTTC. Residues: CASSLVANTYEQYF. J is TRBJ2-7 and V is TRBV7-2, with D unclear. The CDR3 contains 14 residues. Germline V gene data show CDR1 as SGHTA and CDR2 as FQGNSA. The germline V and J ends were trimmed by 1 base and 2 bases, with 9 bases remaining between them.

This clonotype was seen ten or more times. This chain connects TRBV20-1 to TRBJ2-3; D is perhaps TRBD1 (7 bases). The CDR3 runs 15 residues. Germline V lookup: CDR1 DFQATT, CDR2 SNEGSKA (reference sequence). V was shortened by 6 bases and J by 0 bases, with 16 bases between the two germline ends. The DNA of the CDR3 is TGCAGTGCCCCGGAGGGACAGACTAGCACAGATACGCAGTATTTT. Protein: CSAPEGQTSTDTQYF.

The table lists this clonotype with many counts. V gene TRBV14 combines with J gene TRBJ2-1; 11 bases align to TRBD2. This CDR3 contains 18 residues. Germline lookup yields CDR1 SGHDN and CDR2 FVKESK. The V gene end was trimmed by 0 bases and the J gene end by 2 bases; junction bases not matched to a gene: 6. CDR3 nucleotides: TGTGCCAGCAGCCAAGAGGAACTAGCGGGAGCGGCCTACAATGAGCAGTTCTTC. Its translation is CASSQEELAGAAYNEQFF.

This clonotype showed up just a few times. The chain combines TRBV21-1 with TRBJ2-7; the D call TRBD2 from the table was never checked on the DNA. TRBV21-1 is noted as a pseudogene. The CDR3 is 18 residues long. CDR3 loop: CASSNPGLAGSRHYEQYF. CDR3 sequence (DNA): TGTGCCAGCAGCAACCCGGGACTAGCGGGATCTCGGCACTACGAGCAGTACTTC.

This clonotype has at least ten counts. The chain couples TRBV28 to TRBJ2-4; D is uncertain. CDR3 length: 13 residues. Germline V lookup: CDR1 MDHEN, CDR2 SYDVKM. Trimming took off 4 bases at V and 0 bases at J, with 4 bases between the two ends. The CDR3 is CASSSVAKNIQYF. DNA for the CDR3: TGTGCCAGCAGTTCCGTAGCCAAAAACATTCAGTACTTC.

This clonotype was seen many times. This chain connects TRBV7-8 to TRBJ2-3; a weak D match, TRBD2 (6 bases). CDR3 length: 16 residues. The V gene's germline CDR1 is SGHVS and CDR2 FQNEAQ. Trimming left V 3 bases short and J 3 bases short, with 16 bases between. The chain's CDR3 is CASSLTGTLETDTQYF. Written as DNA, the CDR3 is TGTGCCAGCAGCTTGACCGGGACTCTGGAAACAGATACGCAGTATTTT.

This clonotype came up many times. This chain links TRBV4-3 with TRBJ2-3, with 8 bases aligning to TRBD1. Germline loops: CDR1 LGHNA, CDR2 YSLEER. With V trimmed by 1 base and J by 4 bases, 10 bases remained unmatched. The CDR3 is made up of 17 amino acids. The CDR3: CASSQADRVGGADTQYF. Here the CDR3 DNA reads TGCGCCAGCAGCCAAGCGGACAGGGTAGGTGGCGCAGATACGCAGTATTTT.

This clonotype came up many times. The V gene is TRBV7-2, the J gene TRBJ1-1; the D gene is possibly TRBD1 (5 bases). Germline V gene data show CDR1 as SGHTA and CDR2 as FQGNSA. Trimming left V 3 bases short and J 1 base short, with 12 bases between. The CDR3 is 15 residues long. CDR3 nucleotide sequence: TGTGCCAGCAGCTTCAAGGGACTTTCGAACACTGAAGCTTTCTTT. Its translation is CASSFKGLSNTEAFF. The full variable domain, rest sourced from reference TRBV7-2 and TRBJ1-1, is GAGVSQSPSNKVTEKGKDVELRCDPISGHTALYWYRQSLGQGLEFLIYFQGNSAPDKSGLPSDRFSAERTGGSVSTLTIQRTQQEDSAVYLCASSFKGLSNTEAFFGQGTRLTVV.

This clonotype was picked up many times. This chain joins TRBV10-3 and TRBJ1-1, with D unclear. Trimming took off 6 bases at V and 6 bases at J, with 14 bases between the two ends. The CDR3 loop spans 13 amino acids. CDR1 is ENHRY, CDR2 SYGVKD, per germline. CDR3 amino acids: CAISSDLTAEAFF. The CDR3 DNA reads as TGTGCCATCAGCTCGGACTTGACGGCTGAAGCTTTCTTT.

This clonotype came up a few times. V gene TRBV6-1 combines with J gene TRBJ2-7; D tentatively fits TRBD1 or TRBD2 (5 bases each). V was shortened by 4 bases and J by 2 bases, with 12 bases between the two germline ends. The CDR3 consists of 14 residues. Germline CDR1 is MNHNS and CDR2 is SASEGT. In DNA, the CDR3 is TGTGCCAGCAGTGTTGAAGGGACCCCCTACGAGCAGTACTTC. It translates to CASSVEGTPYEQYF.

This clonotype was seen many times. The gene calls are TRBV6-5 and TRBJ2-7; D not resolved. The V and J ends lost 7 bases and 3 bases respectively, with 7 bases between them. This CDR3 is 11 amino acids long. Germline V gives CDR1 MNHEY, CDR2 SVGAGI. The CDR3 region has the DNA TGTGCCAGCACTAGTCTCTACGAGCAGTACTTC. It is translated as CASTSLYEQYF.

This clonotype occurred many times. V gene TRBV20-1 combines with J gene TRBJ2-7, with D uncertain. V was shortened by 0 bases and J by 5 bases, with 14 bases between the two germline ends. This CDR3 has 14 amino acids. The germline gives CDR1 DFQATT, CDR2 SNEGSKA (reference sequence). The DNA of the CDR3 is TGCAGTGCTAGAGATATAGCCCAAGGTCACGAGCAGTACTTC. Encoded protein: CSARDIAQGHEQYF.

Only a few counts were recorded for this clonotype. The chain joins TRBV18 to TRBJ1-4, with D possibly being TRBD1 (6 bases). V was shortened by 4 bases and J by 6 bases, with 12 bases between the two germline ends. CDR1 is KGHSH, CDR2 LQKENI, per germline. This CDR3 has 14 amino acids. The CDR3 DNA sequence: TGTGCCAGCTCACGTTCTAACAGGGATGAAAAACTGTTTTTT. It is translated as CASSRSNRDEKLFF.

Ten or more counts support this clonotype. The rearrangement uses TRBV4-2 and TRBJ1-1, with D unclear. V gave up 8 bases and J gave up 6 bases, with 10 bases separating them. Per the germline V gene, CDR1 is LGHNA and CDR2 is YNFKEQ. This CDR3 is 11 amino acids long. This CDR3 is CASVRASEAFF. The CDR3 DNA reads TGTGCCAGCGTAAGAGCCTCTGAAGCTTTCTTT.

At least ten counts were recorded for this clonotype. V usage is TRBV27 and J usage is TRBJ1-1; maybe TRBD1 (5 bases). The CDR3 is made up of 14 amino acids. V lost 6 bases to trimming and J lost 1 base, with 12 bases between them. Germline-derived CDR1 and CDR2 are MNHEY and SMNVEV (reference sequence). The DNA of the CDR3 is TGTGCCAGCAGGGAGGGACGGACGAACACTGAAGCTTTCTTT. It encodes CASREGRTNTEAFF.

This clonotype has at least ten counts. The CDR3 DNA follows: TGTGCCAGCAGTCAGGGACAGGGTTTGGGTAATCAGCCCCAGCATTTT. It specifies CASSQGQGLGNQPQHF. The rearrangement links TRBV28 to TRBJ1-5; 9 positions match TRBD1. The germline V gene has CDR1 MDHEN and CDR2 SYDVKM. This CDR3 is 16 amino acids long. The V and J ends lost 5 bases and 4 bases, in that order; junction bases with no gene match: 9.